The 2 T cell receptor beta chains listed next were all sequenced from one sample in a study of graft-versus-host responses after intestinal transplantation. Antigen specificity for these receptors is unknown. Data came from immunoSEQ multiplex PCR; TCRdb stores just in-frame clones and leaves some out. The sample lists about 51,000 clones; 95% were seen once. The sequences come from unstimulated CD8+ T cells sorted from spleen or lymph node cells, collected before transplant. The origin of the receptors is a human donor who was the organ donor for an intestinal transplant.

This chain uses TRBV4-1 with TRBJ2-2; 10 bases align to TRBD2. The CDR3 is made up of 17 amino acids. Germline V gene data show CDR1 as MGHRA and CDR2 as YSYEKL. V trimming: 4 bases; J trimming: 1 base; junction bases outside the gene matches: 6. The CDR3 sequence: CASSRSGTSENTGELFF. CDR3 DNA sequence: TGCGCCAGCAGCCGCTCCGGGACTAGCGAGAACACCGGGGAGCTGTTTTTT.

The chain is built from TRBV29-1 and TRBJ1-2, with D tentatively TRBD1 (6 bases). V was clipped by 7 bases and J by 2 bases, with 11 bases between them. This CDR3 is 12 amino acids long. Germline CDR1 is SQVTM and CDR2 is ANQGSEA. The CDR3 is CSAQQGNYGYTF. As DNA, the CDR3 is TGCAGCGCTCAACAGGGAAACTATGGCTACACCTTC.